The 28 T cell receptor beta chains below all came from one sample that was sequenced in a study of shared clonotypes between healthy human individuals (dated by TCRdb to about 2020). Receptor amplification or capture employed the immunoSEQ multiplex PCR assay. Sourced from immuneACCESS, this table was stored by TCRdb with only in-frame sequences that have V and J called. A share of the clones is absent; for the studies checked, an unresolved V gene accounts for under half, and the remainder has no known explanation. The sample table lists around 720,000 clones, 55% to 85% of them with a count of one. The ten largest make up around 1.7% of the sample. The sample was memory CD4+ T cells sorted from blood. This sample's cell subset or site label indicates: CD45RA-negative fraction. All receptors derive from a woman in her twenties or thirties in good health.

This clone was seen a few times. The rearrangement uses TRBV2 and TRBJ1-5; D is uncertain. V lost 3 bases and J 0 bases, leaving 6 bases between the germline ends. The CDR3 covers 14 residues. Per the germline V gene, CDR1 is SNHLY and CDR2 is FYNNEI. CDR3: CASSETFSNQPQHF. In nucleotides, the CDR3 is TGTGCCAGCAGTGAGACGTTTAGCAATCAGCCCCAGCATTTT.

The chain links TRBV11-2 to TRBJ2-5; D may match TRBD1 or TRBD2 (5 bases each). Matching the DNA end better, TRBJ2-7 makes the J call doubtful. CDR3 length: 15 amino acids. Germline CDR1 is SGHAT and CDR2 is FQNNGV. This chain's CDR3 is CASSLARDPYYEQYF. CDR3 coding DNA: TGTGCCAGCAGCTTAGCCCGGGACCCCTACTACGAGCAGTACTTC.

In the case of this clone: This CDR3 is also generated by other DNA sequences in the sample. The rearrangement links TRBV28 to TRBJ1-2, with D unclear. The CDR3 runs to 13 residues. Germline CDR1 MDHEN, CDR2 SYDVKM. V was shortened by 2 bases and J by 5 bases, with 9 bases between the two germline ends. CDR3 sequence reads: CASSLGGRYGYTF. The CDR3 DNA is TGTGCCAGCAGTTTAGGAGGGCGGTATGGCTACACCTTC.

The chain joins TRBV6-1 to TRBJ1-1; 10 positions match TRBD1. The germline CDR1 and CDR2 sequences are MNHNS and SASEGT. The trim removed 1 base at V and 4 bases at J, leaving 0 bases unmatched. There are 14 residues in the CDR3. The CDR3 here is CASSEGTGGTEAFF. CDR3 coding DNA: TGTGCCAGCAGTGAAGGGACAGGGGGCACTGAAGCTTTCTTT.

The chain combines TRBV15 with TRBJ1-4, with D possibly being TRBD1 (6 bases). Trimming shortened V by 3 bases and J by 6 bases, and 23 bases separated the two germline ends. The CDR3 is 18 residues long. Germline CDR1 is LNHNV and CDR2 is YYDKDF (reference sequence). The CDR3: CATSRWFGGSRGDEKLFF. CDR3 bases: TGTGCCACCAGCAGGTGGTTCGGGGGAAGCAGGGGAGATGAAAAACTGTTTTTT.

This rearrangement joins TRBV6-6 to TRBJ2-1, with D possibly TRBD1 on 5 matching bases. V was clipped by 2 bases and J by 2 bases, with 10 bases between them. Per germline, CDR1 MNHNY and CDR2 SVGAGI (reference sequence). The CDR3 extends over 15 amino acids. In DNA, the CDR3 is TGTGCCAGCAGTTACGGGCAGGACACCTACAATGAGCAGTTCTTC. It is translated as CASSYGQDTYNEQFF.

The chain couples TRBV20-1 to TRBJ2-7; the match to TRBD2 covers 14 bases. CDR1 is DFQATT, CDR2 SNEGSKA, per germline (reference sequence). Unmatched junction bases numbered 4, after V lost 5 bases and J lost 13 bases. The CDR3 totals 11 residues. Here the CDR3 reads CSAGTSGRGYF. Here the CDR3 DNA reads TGCAGTGCTGGGACTAGCGGGAGAGGATACTTC.

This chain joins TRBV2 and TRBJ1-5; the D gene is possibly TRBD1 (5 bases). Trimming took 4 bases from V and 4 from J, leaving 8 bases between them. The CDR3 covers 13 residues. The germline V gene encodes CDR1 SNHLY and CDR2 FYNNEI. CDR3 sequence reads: CASSGGGNQPQHF. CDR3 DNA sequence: TGTGCCAGCAGTGGCGGGGGAAATCAGCCCCAGCATTTT.

This CDR3 is CASSGTGGIMTDTQYF. DNA of the CDR3: TGTGCCAGCAGTGGTACAGGGGGTATTATGACAGATACGCAGTATTTT. The V and J genes are TRBV28 and TRBJ2-3, with 8 bases aligning to TRBD1. This CDR3 is built from 16 residues. Germline CDR1 is MDHEN and CDR2 is SYDVKM. The junction had 10 bases not matched to a gene; V was cut back by 5 bases and J by 3 bases.

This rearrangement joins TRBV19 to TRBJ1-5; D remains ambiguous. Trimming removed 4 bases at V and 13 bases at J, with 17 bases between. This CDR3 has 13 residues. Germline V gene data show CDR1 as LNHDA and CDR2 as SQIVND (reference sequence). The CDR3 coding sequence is TGTGCCAGTAGTAGTGTTGGTAACCCCGGTCAGCATTTT. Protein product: CASSSVGNPGQHF.

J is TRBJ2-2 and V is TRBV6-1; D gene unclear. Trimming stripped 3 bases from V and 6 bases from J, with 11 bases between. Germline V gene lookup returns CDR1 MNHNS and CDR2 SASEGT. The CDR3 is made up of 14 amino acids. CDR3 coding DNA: TGTGCCAGCAGTGAGGGTATCGTGGCCGGGGAGCTGTTTTTT. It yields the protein CASSEGIVAGELFF.

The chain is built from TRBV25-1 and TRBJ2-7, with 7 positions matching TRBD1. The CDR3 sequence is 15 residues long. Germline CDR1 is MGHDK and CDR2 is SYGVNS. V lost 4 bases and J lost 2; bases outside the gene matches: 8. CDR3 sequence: CASSGNPGQTYEQYF. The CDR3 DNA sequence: TGTGCCAGCAGTGGAAATCCGGGACAGACCTACGAGCAGTACTTC.

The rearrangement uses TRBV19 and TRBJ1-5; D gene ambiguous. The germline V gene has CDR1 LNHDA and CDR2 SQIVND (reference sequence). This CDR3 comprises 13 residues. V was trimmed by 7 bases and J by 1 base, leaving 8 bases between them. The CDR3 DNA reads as TGTGCCAGTAATTTCGACAGCAATCAGCCCCAGCATTTT. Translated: CASNFDSNQPQHF.

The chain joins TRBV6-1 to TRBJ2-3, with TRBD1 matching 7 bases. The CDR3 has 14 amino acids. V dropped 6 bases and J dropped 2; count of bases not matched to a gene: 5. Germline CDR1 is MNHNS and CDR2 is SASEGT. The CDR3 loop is CASRSGQPTDTQYF. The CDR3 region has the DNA TGTGCCAGCAGATCGGGACAGCCCACAGATACGCAGTATTTT.

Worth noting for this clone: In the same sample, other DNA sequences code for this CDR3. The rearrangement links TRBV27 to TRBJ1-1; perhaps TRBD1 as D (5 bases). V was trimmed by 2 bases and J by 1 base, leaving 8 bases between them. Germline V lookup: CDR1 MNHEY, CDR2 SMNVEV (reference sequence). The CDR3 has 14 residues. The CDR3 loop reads CASSLLGQNTEAFF. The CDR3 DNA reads TGTGCCAGCAGTTTACTCGGACAGAACACTGAAGCTTTCTTT.

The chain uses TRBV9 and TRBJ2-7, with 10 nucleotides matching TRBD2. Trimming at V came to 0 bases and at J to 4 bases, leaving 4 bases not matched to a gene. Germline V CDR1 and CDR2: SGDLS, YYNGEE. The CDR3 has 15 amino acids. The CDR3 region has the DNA TGTGCCAGCAGCGTAGCGGCTAGCGGGAGATACGAGCAGTACTTC. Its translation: CASSVAASGRYEQYF. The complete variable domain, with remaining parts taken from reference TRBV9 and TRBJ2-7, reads DSGVTQTPKHLITATGQRVTLRCSPRSGDLSVYWYQQSLDQGLQFLIQYYNGEERAKGNILERFSAQQFPDLHSELNLSSLELGDSALYFCASSVAASGRYEQYFGPGTRLTVT.

DNA for the CDR3: TGCAGCGTTGGACGGACCTCCTACGAGCAGTACTTC. Protein: CSVGRTSYEQYF. The chain has TRBV29-1 and TRBJ2-7; D call uncertain. Trimming removed 4 bases at V and 0 bases at J, with 7 bases between. The germline CDR1 and CDR2 sequences are SQVTM and ANQGSEA. The CDR3 is 12 amino acids.

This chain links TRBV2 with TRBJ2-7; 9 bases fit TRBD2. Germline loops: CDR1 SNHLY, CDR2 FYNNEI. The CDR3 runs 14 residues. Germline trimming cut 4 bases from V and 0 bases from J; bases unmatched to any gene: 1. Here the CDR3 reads CASSVLAGSYEQYF. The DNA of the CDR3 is TGTGCCAGCAGTGTACTAGCGGGCTCCTACGAGCAGTACTTC.

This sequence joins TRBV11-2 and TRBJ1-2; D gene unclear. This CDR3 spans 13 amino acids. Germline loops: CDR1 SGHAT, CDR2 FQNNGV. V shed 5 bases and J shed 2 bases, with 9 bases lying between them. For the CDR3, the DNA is TGTGCCAGCAGCATCGGGGTGAACTATGGCTACACCTTC. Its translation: CASSIGVNYGYTF.

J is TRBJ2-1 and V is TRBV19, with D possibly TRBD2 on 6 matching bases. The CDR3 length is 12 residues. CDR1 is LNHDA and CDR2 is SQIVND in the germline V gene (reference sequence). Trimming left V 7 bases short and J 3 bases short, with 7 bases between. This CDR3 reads CASMGLYNEQFF. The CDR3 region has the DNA TGTGCCAGTATGGGACTCTACAATGAGCAGTTCTTC.

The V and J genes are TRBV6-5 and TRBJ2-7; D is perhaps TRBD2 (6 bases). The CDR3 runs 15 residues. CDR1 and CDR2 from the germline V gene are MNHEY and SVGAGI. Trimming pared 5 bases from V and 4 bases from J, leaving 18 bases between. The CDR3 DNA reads TGTGCCAGCAGTAAACTCGGACTATCTCAGTACGAGCAGTACTTC. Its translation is CASSKLGLSQYEQYF.

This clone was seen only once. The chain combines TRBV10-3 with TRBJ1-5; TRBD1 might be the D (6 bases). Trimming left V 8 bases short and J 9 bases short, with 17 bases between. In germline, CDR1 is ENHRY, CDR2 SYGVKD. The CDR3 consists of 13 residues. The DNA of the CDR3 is TGTGCCATCCGGGAGCTCCAACAGGGGCCCCAGCATTTT. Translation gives CAIRELQQGPQHF.

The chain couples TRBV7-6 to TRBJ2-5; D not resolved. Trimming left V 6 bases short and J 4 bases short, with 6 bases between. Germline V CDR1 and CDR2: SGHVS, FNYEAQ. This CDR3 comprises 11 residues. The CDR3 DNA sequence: TGTGCCAGCAGTGAACCAGAGACCCAGTACTTC. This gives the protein CASSEPETQYF.

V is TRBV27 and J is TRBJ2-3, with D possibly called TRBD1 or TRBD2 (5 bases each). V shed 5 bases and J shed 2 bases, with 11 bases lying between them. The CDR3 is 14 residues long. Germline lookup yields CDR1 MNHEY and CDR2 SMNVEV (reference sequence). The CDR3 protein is CASSHKGTTDTQYF. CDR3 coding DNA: TGTGCCAGCAGTCACAAGGGGACCACAGATACGCAGTATTTT.

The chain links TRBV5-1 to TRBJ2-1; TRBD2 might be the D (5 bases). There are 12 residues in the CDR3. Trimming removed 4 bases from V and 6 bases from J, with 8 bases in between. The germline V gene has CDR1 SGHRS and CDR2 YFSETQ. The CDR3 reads CASSKEGNEQFF. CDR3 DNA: TGCGCCAGCAGCAAAGAGGGCAATGAGCAGTTCTTC.

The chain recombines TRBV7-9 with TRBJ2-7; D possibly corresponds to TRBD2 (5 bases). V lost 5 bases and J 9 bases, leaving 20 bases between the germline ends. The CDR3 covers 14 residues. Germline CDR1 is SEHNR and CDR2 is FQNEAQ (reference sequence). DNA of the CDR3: TGTGCCAGCAGCCCCACCGGGGTCCGGCCGGGGCAGTACTTC. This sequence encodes CASSPTGVRPGQYF.

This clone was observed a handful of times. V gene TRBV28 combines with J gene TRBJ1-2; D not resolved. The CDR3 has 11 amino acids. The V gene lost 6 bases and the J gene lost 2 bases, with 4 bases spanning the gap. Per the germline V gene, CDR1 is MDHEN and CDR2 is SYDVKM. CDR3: CASSDNYGYTF. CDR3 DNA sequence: TGTGCCAGCAGCGACAACTATGGCTACACCTTC.

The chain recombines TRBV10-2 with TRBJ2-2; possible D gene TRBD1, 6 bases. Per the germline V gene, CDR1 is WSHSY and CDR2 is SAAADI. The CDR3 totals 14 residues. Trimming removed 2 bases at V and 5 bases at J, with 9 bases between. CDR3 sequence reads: CASSEKGGTGELFF. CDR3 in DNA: TGCGCCAGCAGTGAGAAAGGGGGAACCGGGGAGCTGTTTTTT.